This T cell receptor beta chain was sequenced in a study of blood T cell repertoires in COVID-19. Sequencing was performed with immunoSEQ multiplex PCR; in TCRdb, only in-frame clones are kept and a portion is missing. The repertoire has more than 85,000 clones, approximately 84% of them found once; the top ten carry 10%. The CDR3 has 13 amino acids. Germline V gives CDR1 SEHNR, CDR2 FQNEAQ (reference sequence). Trimming pared 5 bases from V and 11 bases from J, leaving 17 bases between. The sample taken for sequencing was peripheral blood. This TCR came from a man in his 70s with acute or convalescent COVID-19. The chain employs TRBV7-9 and TRBJ2-3; possible D gene TRBD1, 5 bases. In DNA, the CDR3 is TGTGCCAGCAGCCCGCCTAGGGGATCTCGGCAGTATTTT. This translates into CASSPPRGSRQYF.